These 8 T cell receptor beta chains were all obtained from the same sample, sequenced in a study of T cell responses to AZD1222 COVID-19 vaccine. TCRdb keeps only in-frame clones here, not all; method: immunoSEQ multiplex PCR. The top ten clones hold about 7.1% of a sample with about 120,000 clones, roughly 89% of them seen once. The sample here was peripheral blood, taken 28 days after the second AZD1222 dose. These receptors were obtained from an adult who received the AZD1222 COVID-19 vaccine.

This clone was seen a few times. The genes are TRBV4-2 and TRBJ1-2; D gene uncertain. The CDR3 is made up of 13 amino acids. CDR1 and CDR2 (germline): LGHNA, YNFKEQ. Between the trimmed V and J ends, which lost 0 bases and 5 bases, there was a span of 7 bases. The CDR3 is CASSQEKLYGYTF. The DNA of the CDR3 is TGTGCCAGCAGCCAAGAGAAACTATATGGCTACACCTTC.

The chain combines TRBV30 with TRBJ2-3; D gene unclear. The CDR3 loop spans 14 amino acids. CDR1 is GTSNPN and CDR2 is SVGIG in the germline V gene (reference sequence). V was shortened by 2 bases and J by 2 bases, with 11 bases between the two germline ends. CDR3 coding DNA: TGTGCCTGGAGTAATGGGTACCTCACAGATACGCAGTATTTT. Its protein is CAWSNGYLTDTQYF.

This chain uses TRBV9 with TRBJ1-2; TRBD1 aligns across 9 bases. Germline CDR1 is SGDLS and CDR2 is YYNGEE. With V trimmed by 3 bases and J by 4 bases, 7 bases remained unmatched. The CDR3 sequence is 15 residues long. This CDR3 is CASSARQGVIYGYTF. CDR3 nucleotides: TGTGCCAGCAGCGCCAGACAGGGGGTGATCTATGGCTACACCTTC.

J is TRBJ2-1 and V is TRBV5-4; D gene unclear. V was cut by 0 bases and J by 7 bases, with 5 bases left in between. This CDR3 has 12 residues. Germline V gene data show CDR1 as SGHNT and CDR2 as YYREEE (reference sequence). DNA of the CDR3: TGTGCCAGCAGCTTGGATCGTAATGAGCAGTTCTTC. It specifies CASSLDRNEQFF.

This chain connects TRBV5-4 to TRBJ1-6, with no clear D. V gave up 4 bases and J gave up 6 bases, with 14 bases separating them. CDR1 and CDR2 from the germline V gene are SGHNT and YYREEE (reference sequence). This CDR3 has 15 residues. CDR3 DNA: TGTGCCAGCAGCCCGGACGGGGTCGGTAATTCACCCCTCCACTTT. It specifies CASSPDGVGNSPLHF.

As DNA, the CDR3 is TGCGCCAGCAGCCCGGGTAGCGGGGGAGAGTACGAGCAGTACTTC. Its translation is CASSPGSGGEYEQYF. This chain uses TRBV5-1 with TRBJ2-7; the match to TRBD2 covers 9 bases. The CDR3 sequence is 15 residues long. The germline CDR1 and CDR2 sequences are SGHRS and YFSETQ. The ends lost 4 bases at V and 4 bases at J; junction bases unmatched: 9.

The V call is TRBV5-6, the J call TRBJ1-2; the D gene is possibly TRBD1 (6 bases). V was shortened by 2 bases and J by 2 bases, with 13 bases between the two germline ends. The germline gives CDR1 SGHDT, CDR2 YYEEEE. This CDR3 has 15 residues. CDR3 sequence (DNA): TGTGCCAGCAGCTTATGGGCAGGGGAGAACTATGGCTACACCTTC. Translating it yields CASSLWAGENYGYTF.

The chain carries TRBV27 and TRBJ2-7; no clear D gene. The CDR3 runs 14 residues. V shed 4 bases and J shed 3 bases, with 13 bases lying between them. Germline assignment: CDR1 MNHEY and CDR2 SMNVEV (reference sequence). In DNA form, the CDR3 reads TGTGCCAGCAGTTCGACCCTTTCCTACTACGAGCAGTACTTC. Protein product: CASSSTLSYYEQYF.